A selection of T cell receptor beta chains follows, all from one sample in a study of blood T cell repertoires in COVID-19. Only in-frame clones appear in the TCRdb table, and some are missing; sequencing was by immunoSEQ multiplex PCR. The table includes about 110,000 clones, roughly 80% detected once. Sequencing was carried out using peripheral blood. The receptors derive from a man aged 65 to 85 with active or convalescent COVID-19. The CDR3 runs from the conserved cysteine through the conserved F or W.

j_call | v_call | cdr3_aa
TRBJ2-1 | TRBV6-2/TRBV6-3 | CASSLLDRAYNEQFF
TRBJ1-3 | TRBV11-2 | CASSQNPGYTNTIYF
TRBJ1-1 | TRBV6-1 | CASSEGTANTEAFF
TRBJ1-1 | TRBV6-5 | CASSYSFSGQTTEAFF
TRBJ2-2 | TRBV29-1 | CSVDSANTGELFF
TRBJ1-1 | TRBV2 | CASSEDAGWTEAFF
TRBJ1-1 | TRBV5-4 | CASSLGGGAGDTEAFF
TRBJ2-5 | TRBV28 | CASRSAGRETQYF
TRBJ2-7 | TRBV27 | CASSFGSTYEQYF
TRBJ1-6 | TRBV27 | CASRPGQYNSPLHF
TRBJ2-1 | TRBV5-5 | CASSSGAQGYNEQFF
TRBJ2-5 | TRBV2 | CASSPKREAQETQYF
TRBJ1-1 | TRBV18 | CASSPRAGSNTEAFF
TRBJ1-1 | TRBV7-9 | CASSLDRGAGTTEAFF
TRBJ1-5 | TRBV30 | CAWSTGAVNQPQHF
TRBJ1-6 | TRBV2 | CASILGGNSPLHF
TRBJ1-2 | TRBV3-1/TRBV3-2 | CASSQDGYGYTF
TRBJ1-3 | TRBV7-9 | CASSLTEDTIYF
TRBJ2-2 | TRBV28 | CASTKRREGTGELFF
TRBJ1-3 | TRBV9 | CASSGGRVEAGNTIYF
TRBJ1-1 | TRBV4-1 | CASSQDLDSHTEAFF
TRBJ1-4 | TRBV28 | CATHRRNAKLFF
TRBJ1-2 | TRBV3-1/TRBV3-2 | CASSPWTGGNYGYTF
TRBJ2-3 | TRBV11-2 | CASSQQAGGPNTQYF
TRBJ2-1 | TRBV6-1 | CASSESVSGRYNEQFF
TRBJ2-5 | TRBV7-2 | CASSPTGGRRETQYF
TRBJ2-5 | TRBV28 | CASTPTPGVETQYF
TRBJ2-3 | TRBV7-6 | CASSLDPGTSDTQYF
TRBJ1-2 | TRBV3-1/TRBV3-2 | CASSQDPTGGRGYTF
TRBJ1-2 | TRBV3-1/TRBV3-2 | CASSQRHSGGGYTF
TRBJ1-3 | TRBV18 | CASSPGQGFTSGNTIYF
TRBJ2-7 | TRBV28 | CASSASGIPYEQYF
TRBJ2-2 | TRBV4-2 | CASSQEIAGENTGELFF
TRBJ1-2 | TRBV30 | CAWRTGASGYTF
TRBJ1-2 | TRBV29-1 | CSVTGVESYGYTF
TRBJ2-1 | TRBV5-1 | CASSLDRAPSYNEQFF
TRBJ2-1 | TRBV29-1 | CSVDPGTSSYNEQFF
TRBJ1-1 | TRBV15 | CATSRGRGREGISRTEAFF
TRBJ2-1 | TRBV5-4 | CASSLGPRGSYNEQFF
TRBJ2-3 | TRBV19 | CASSMGADTQYF
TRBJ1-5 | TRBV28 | CASSPGGPRQPQHF
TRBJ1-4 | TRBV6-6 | CASSYNGDEKLFF
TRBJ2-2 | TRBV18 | CASSPLERNTGELFF
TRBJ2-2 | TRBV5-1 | CASSLAGQGATGELFF
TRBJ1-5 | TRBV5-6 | CASSLGTGGNQPQHF
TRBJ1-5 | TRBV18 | CASSRRDREDQPQHF
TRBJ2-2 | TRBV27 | CASSLGRGAAGELFF
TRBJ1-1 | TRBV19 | CASSYSRDRGSEAFF
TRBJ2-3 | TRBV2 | CASKRVTVTDTQYF
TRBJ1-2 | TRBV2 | CASSDSIDHTF
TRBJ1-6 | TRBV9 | CASSGQTVRGAPLHF
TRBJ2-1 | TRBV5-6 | CASSLPPTTYNEQFF
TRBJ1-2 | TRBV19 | CASSSGGRTLRGYTF
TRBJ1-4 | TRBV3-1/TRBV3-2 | CASSQGQFNEKLFF
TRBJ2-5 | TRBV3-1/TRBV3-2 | CASSPGGAETQYF
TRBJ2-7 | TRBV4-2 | CASSQGKDRVNEQYF
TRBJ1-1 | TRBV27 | CASKIPGGPEAFF
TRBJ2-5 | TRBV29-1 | CSVGGLRTGWETQYF
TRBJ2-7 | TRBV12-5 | CASGRQGASYEQYF